This TCR beta chain was documented in a study of CD8+ T cells in alopecia areata. Investigators isolated RNA and reverse transcribed it into cDNA to act as the sequencing template. Sequencing used immunoSEQ multiplex PCR; TCRdb keeps in-frame clones, though not all of them. The table shows fewer than 250,000 clones, with less than 65% occurring only once. Treatment indicated: oral pan-JAK inhibitor, 5-10 mg twice daily. The source is a human donor with alopecia areata. The material sequenced was CD4+ T cells sorted from blood, taken at week 24, from a patient treated with tofacitinib.

The CDR3 DNA follows: TGCGCCAGCAGTGAGGCTCCGACAGCTCCCTACGAGCAGTACTTC. Translated, it gives CASSEAPTAPYEQYF. V is TRBV10-2 and J is TRBJ2-7; D may be TRBD1 (5 bases). The CDR3 length is 15 residues. In germline, CDR1 is WSHSY, CDR2 SAAADI. With 2 bases removed from V and 2 bases from J, the gap between germline ends came to 13 bases.